Following are 7 T cell receptor beta chains from one sample sequenced in a study of cytomegalovirus exposure and HLA in healthy donors. The PCR ran on 60 Vbeta and 13 Jbeta primers. The protocol was immunoSEQ multiplex PCR, while the TCRdb copy is restricted to in-frame clones and leaves out a portion. The table has roughly 84,000 clones, about 78% seen once. The sequenced sample consisted of PBMCs. The origin of the receptors is a man aged 45-65 years in good health and CMV-seronegative.

The V and J genes are TRBV7-9 and TRBJ2-1, with 11 bases lining up with TRBD1. This CDR3 is 17 amino acids long. The germline CDR1 and CDR2 sequences are SEHNR and FQNEAQ (reference sequence). Trimming at V came to 2 bases and at J to 10 bases, leaving 13 bases not matched to a gene. The CDR3 reads CASSLIRTGGRSGEQFF. For the CDR3, the DNA is TGTGCCAGCAGCTTAATCCGGACAGGGGGCCGATCCGGAGAGCAGTTCTTC.

This chain uses TRBV2 with TRBJ2-2, with D perhaps matching TRBD1 (7 bases). Trimming removed 8 bases from V and 6 bases from J, with 13 bases in between. CDR1 SNHLY and CDR2 FYNNEI come from the germline V gene. The CDR3 loop spans 13 amino acids. The DNA of the CDR3 is TGTGCCAGCGCGGGACAGATTTCCGGGGAGCTGTTTTTT. Its translation is CASAGQISGELFF.

This chain connects TRBV7-2 to TRBJ2-2; 7 positions match TRBD1. Germline trimming cut 2 bases from V and 6 bases from J; bases unmatched to any gene: 9. The CDR3 has 16 amino acids. Germline values: CDR1 SGHTA, CDR2 FQGNSA. This CDR3 reads CASSLSGQGVAGELFF. The CDR3 region has the DNA TGTGCCAGCAGCTTATCGGGCCAGGGGGTGGCCGGGGAGCTGTTTTTT.

V usage is TRBV7-3 and J usage is TRBJ2-7; 7 nucleotides align to TRBD2. Germline V gene data show CDR1 as SGHTA and CDR2 as FQGTGA. V lost 5 bases to trimming and J lost 5 bases; unmatched junction nucleotides: 12. The CDR3 is 15 amino acids. The CDR3 sequence is CASSPTGGPRDEQYF. DNA for the CDR3: TGTGCCAGCAGCCCCACGGGGGGTCCAAGGGACGAGCAGTACTTC.

The rearrangement links TRBV19 to TRBJ1-5, with TRBD1 matching 10 bases. J lost 8 bases, V lost 4 bases, and 8 bases had no gene match. Germline V CDR1 and CDR2: LNHDA, SQIVND (reference sequence). CDR3 length: 15 residues. CDR3 bases: TGTGCCAGTAGTAGTGACAGGGGGCCAGATAAGCCCCAGCATTTT. Protein sequence: CASSSDRGPDKPQHF.

The chain employs TRBV9 and TRBJ2-5; 8 bases align to TRBD2. Germline V gene sequence: CDR1 SGDLS, CDR2 YYNGEE. The CDR3 spans 16 residues. After removal of 0 bases from V and 1 base from J, the junction contained 5 bases not matched to a gene. This chain's CDR3 is CASSVELAAPQETQYF. CDR3 DNA sequence: TGTGCCAGCAGCGTAGAACTAGCGGCGCCCCAAGAGACCCAGTACTTC.

The rearrangement uses TRBV4-1 and TRBJ1-4; TRBD1 aligns across 9 bases. After removal of 1 base from V and 8 bases from J, the junction contained 2 bases not matched to a gene. The germline V gene has CDR1 MGHRA and CDR2 YSYEKL. The CDR3 contains 14 residues. As DNA, the CDR3 is TGCGCCAGCAGCCAAGGGACAGGGGAGGAAAAACTGTTTTTT. This sequence encodes CASSQGTGEEKLFF.